The 10 T cell receptor beta chains in this list originate from one sample, sequenced in a study of Ad26.COV2.S vaccination and SARS-CoV-2 variants. Treatment: approximately 18 received Ad26.COV2.S at low or high dose, single or two shots; about 5 received placebo; per-sample allocation not given. The study sampled participants on day 63 after the first vaccine or placebo injection. Sequencing used immunoSEQ multiplex PCR; TCRdb keeps in-frame clones, though not all of them. The table shows roughly 400,000 clones, with 89% occurring only once. Sample: peripheral blood, taken in a trial of Ad26.COV2.S vaccine versus placebo. The source of these receptors is a person between 18 and 60 years old who received the Ad26.COV2.S COVID-19 vaccine or a placebo.

The V gene is TRBV25-1, the J gene TRBJ2-3; D may be TRBD2 (6 bases). The CDR3 is made up of 14 amino acids. The V and J ends lost 4 bases and 4 bases respectively, with 12 bases between them. CDR1 and CDR2 (germline): MGHDK, SYGVNS. Here the CDR3 DNA reads TGTGCCAGCAGTGCCCTAGCGAGGGCAGATACGCAGTATTTT. Translated: CASSALARADTQYF.

Turning to this clone: Other DNA sequences within the sample encode an identical CDR3. The V gene is TRBV6-2 or TRBV6-3, the J gene TRBJ2-5; no clear D. Germline loops: CDR1 MNHEY, CDR2 SVGEGT. V was trimmed by 0 bases and J by 5 bases, leaving 4 bases between them. This CDR3 is built from 12 residues. The CDR3 DNA sequence: TGTGCCAGCAGTTACTCGCGCGAGACCCAGTACTTC. Its translation is CASSYSRETQYF.

This chain links TRBV27 with TRBJ2-7, with 11 nucleotides matching TRBD2. CDR3 length: 16 residues. CDR1 is MNHEY, CDR2 SMNVEV, per germline (reference sequence). With 5 bases clipped from V and 2 bases from J, the junction kept 8 bases outside the gene matches. The CDR3 DNA reads as TGTGCCAGCAGTCGAAAACCGGGACTAGCGGCCTACGAGCAGTACTTC. The encoded protein is CASSRKPGLAAYEQYF.

This clone was recorded once. The chain combines TRBV5-4 with TRBJ2-2; no definite D call. V was trimmed by 2 bases and J by 0 bases, leaving 5 bases between them. Germline CDR1 SGHNT, CDR2 YYREEE (reference sequence). There are 14 residues in the CDR3. This chain's CDR3 is CASSFGSNTGELFF. The CDR3 DNA reads as TGTGCCAGCAGCTTCGGGTCGAACACCGGGGAGCTGTTTTTT.

The rearrangement links TRBV7-3 to TRBJ2-3; 9 bases line up with TRBD2. The CDR3 extends over 17 amino acids. The germline V gene has CDR1 SGHTA and CDR2 FQGTGA. Trimming removed 3 bases from V and 0 bases from J; junction bases left unmatched: 7. In DNA, the CDR3 is TGTGCCAGCAGCTTCGGAACTCTAGCGGGAAGCACAGATACGCAGTATTTT. The encoded protein is CASSFGTLAGSTDTQYF.

The rearrangement uses TRBV10-3 and TRBJ2-3; D may be TRBD2 (6 bases). Looked up from germline, CDR1 is ENHRY and CDR2 is SYGVKD. The ends were cut back, 11 bases at V and 0 bases at J, with 12 bases in the middle. The CDR3 runs to 13 residues. In DNA, the CDR3 is TGTGCCGTCGGGGGTTCTAGCACAGATACGCAGTATTTT. Translating gives CAVGGSSTDTQYF.

V gene TRBV6-1 combines with J gene TRBJ2-7; 7 positions match TRBD1. Looked up from germline, CDR1 is MNHNS and CDR2 is SASEGT. The CDR3 covers 13 residues. After removal of 3 bases from V and 5 bases from J, the junction contained 4 bases not matched to a gene. CDR3 sequence reads: CASSEIRGNEQYF. CDR3 DNA: TGTGCCAGCAGTGAGATCAGGGGGAACGAGCAGTACTTC.

The chain employs TRBV19 and TRBJ2-1, with a weak D call TRBD2 (5 bases). Deletions cut 3 bases from V and 9 bases from J, with 12 bases between. The CDR3 runs 13 residues. In germline, CDR1 is LNHDA, CDR2 SQIVND (reference sequence). CDR3 loop: CASSIWSGGEQFF. CDR3 nucleotides: TGTGCCAGTAGTATTTGGAGCGGCGGTGAGCAGTTCTTC.

The J gene is TRBJ2-1, the V gene TRBV7-9, with TRBD2 identical over 9 bases. Germline lookup yields CDR1 SEHNR and CDR2 FQNEAQ (reference sequence). V shed 6 bases, J shed 8 bases, and the junction held 8 bases outside the gene matches. This CDR3 contains 14 residues. Here the CDR3 reads CASRPGLASYEQFF. CDR3 nucleotide sequence: TGTGCCAGCAGGCCGGGACTAGCTAGCTATGAGCAGTTCTTC.

The chain couples TRBV18 to TRBJ2-5; D may match TRBD1 or TRBD2 (5 bases each). The length of the CDR3 is 13 residues. The V gene's germline CDR1 is KGHSH and CDR2 LQKENI. With 3 bases removed from V and 5 bases from J, the gap between germline ends came to 10 bases. This CDR3 is CASSPTWGETQYF. The CDR3 DNA reads as TGTGCCAGCTCACCCACTTGGGGGGAGACCCAGTACTTC.